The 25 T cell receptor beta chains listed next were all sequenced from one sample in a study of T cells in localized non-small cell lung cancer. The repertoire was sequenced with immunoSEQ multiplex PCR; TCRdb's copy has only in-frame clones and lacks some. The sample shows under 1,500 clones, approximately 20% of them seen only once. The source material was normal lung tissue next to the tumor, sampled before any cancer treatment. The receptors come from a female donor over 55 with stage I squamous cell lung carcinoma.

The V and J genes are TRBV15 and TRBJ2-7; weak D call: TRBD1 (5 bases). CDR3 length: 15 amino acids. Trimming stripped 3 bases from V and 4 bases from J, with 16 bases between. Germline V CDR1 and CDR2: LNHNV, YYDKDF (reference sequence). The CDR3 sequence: CATSRLVGVGYEQYF. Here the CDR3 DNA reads TGTGCCACCAGCAGGCTCGTAGGGGTTGGGTACGAGCAGTACTTC.

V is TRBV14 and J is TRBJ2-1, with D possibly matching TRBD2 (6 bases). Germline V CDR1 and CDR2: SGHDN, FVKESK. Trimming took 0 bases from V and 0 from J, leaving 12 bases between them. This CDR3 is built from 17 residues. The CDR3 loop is CASSQDQGLRSYNEQFF. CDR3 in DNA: TGTGCCAGCAGCCAAGATCAGGGACTGCGCTCCTACAATGAGCAGTTCTTC.

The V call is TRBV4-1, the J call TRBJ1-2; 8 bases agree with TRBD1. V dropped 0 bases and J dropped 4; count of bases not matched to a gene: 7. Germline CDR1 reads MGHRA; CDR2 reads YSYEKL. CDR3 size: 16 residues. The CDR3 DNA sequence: TGCGCCAGCAGCCAAGATTTGGGACAGGATGTCTATGGCTACACCTTC. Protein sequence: CASSQDLGQDVYGYTF.

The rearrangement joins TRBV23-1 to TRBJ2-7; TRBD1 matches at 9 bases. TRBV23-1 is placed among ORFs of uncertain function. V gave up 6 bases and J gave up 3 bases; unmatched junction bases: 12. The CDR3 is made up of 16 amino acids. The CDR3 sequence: CASSQDSGTGLYEQYF. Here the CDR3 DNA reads TGCGCCAGCAGCCAAGACTCCGGGACAGGGCTCTACGAGCAGTACTTC.

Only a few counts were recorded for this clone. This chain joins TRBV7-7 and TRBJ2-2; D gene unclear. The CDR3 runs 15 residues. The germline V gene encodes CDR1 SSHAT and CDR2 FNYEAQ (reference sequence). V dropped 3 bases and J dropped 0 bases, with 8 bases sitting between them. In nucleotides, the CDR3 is TGTGCCAGCAGCTTTCGGACGCCGAACACCGGGGAGCTGTTTTTT. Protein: CASSFRTPNTGELFF.

CDR3 protein: CASSYGASGRNYNEQFF. CDR3 nucleotide sequence: TGTGCCAGCAGTTACGGAGCTAGCGGGAGGAATTACAATGAGCAGTTCTTC. The chain employs TRBV6-7 and TRBJ2-1; 11 bases line up with TRBD2. TRBV6-7 is an ORF, with its function uncertain. V gave up 2 bases and J gave up 4 bases; unmatched junction bases: 7. This CDR3 region has 17 residues.

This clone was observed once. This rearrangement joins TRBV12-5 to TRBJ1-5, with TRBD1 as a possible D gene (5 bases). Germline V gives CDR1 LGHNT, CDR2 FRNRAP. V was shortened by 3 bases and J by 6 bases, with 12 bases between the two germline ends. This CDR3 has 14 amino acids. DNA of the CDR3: TGTGCTAGTGGTTTCCGGGACCACATTCAGCCCCAGCATTTT. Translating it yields CASGFRDHIQPQHF.

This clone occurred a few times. The CDR3 nucleotides are TGTGCCAGCAGTTTCGGACAGGGTGTTGGGGAGCAGTACTTC. It translates to CASSFGQGVGEQYF. This rearrangement joins TRBV6-8 to TRBJ2-7, with 8 nucleotides matching TRBD1. The germline V gene encodes CDR1 MNHGY and CDR2 SAAAGT. Trimming took 4 bases from V and 7 from J; bases not matched to a gene: 9. The CDR3 runs to 14 residues.

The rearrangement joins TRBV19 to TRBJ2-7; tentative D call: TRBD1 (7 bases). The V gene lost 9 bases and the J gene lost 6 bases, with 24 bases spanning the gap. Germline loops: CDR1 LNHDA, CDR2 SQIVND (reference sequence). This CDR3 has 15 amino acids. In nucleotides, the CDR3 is TGTGCCAGCAAAGGGGAGACCGGGACAGCGGGCGAGCAGTACTTC. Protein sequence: CASKGETGTAGEQYF.

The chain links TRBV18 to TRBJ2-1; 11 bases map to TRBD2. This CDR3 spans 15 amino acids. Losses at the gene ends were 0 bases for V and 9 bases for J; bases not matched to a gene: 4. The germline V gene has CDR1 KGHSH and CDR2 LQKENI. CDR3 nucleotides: TGTGCCAGCTCACCACCTAGCGGGAGGGCCCGTGAGCAGTTCTTC. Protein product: CASSPPSGRAREQFF.

This chain's CDR3 is CASSELAGSGKDTQYF. Here the CDR3 DNA reads TGTGCCAGCAGCGAACTAGCGGGAAGTGGGAAAGATACGCAGTATTTT. The rearrangement links TRBV9 to TRBJ2-3; 10 nucleotides agree with TRBD2. The germline CDR1 and CDR2 sequences are SGDLS and YYNGEE. The CDR3 consists of 16 residues. V shed 3 bases and J 5 bases; nucleotides not matched to a gene: 9.

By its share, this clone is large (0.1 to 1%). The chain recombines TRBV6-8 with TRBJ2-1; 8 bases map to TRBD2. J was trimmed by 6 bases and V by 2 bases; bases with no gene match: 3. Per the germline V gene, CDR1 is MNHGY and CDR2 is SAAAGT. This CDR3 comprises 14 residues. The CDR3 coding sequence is TGTGCCAGCAGTTACAGCGGGAGCTCCAATGAGCAGTTCTTC. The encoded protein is CASSYSGSSNEQFF.

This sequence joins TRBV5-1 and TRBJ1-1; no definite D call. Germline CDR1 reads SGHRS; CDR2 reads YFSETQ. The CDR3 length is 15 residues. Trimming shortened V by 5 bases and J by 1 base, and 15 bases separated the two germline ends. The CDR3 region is CASSWSLTANTEAFF. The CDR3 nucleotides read TGCGCCAGCAGTTGGTCATTAACAGCGAACACTGAAGCTTTCTTT.

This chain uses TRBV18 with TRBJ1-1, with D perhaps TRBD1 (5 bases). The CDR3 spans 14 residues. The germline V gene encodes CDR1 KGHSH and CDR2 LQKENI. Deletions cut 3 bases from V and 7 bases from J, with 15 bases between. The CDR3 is CASSPTPGGNEAFF. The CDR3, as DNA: TGTGCCAGCTCACCTACACCGGGGGGAAATGAAGCTTTCTTT.

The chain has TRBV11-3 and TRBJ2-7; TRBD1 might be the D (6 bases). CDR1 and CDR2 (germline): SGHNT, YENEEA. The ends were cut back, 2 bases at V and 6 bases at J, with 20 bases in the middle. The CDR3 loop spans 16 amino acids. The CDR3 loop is CASSLLRDKQSSEQYF. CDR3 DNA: TGTGCCAGCAGCTTACTCCGGGACAAACAGTCGAGCGAGCAGTACTTC.

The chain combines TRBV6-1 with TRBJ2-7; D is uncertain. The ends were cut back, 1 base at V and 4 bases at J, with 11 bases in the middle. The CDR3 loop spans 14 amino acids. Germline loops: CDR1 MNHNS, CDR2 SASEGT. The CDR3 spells CASSEGVLRYEQYF. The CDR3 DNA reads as TGTGCCAGCAGTGAAGGGGTGCTGAGGTACGAGCAGTACTTC.

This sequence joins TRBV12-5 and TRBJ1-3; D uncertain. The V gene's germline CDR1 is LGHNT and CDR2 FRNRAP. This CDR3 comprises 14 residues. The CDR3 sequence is CASTPQETGNTIYF. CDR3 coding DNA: TGTGCCAGCACTCCTCAGGAGACTGGAAACACCATATATTTT.

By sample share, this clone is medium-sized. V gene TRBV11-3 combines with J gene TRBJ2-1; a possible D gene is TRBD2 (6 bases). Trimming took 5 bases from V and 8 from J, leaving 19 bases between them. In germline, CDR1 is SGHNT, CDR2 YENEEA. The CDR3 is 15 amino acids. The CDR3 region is CASSPRMTPGDEQFF. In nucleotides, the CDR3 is TGTGCCAGCAGCCCGCGAATGACCCCGGGGGATGAGCAGTTCTTC.

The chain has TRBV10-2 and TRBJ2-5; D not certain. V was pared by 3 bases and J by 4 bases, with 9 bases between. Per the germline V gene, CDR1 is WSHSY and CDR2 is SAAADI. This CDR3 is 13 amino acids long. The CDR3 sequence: CASSDRLGETQYF. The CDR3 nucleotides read TGCGCCAGCAGTGACAGGCTAGGAGAGACCCAGTACTTC.

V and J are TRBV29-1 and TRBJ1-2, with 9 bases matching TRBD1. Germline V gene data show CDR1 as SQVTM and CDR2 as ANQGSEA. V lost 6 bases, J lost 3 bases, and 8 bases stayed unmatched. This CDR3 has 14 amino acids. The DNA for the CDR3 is TGCAGCGTAGGGACAGGGAGTATGTACTATGGCTACACCTTC. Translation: CSVGTGSMYYGYTF.

This chain's CDR3 is CAWSATGGDAKNIQYF. The CDR3 DNA is TGTGCCTGGAGCGCGACAGGGGGCGATGCCAAAAACATTCAGTACTTC. The chain couples TRBV30 to TRBJ2-4; TRBD1 matches at 10 bases. CDR3 length: 16 residues. Trimming removed 3 bases from V and 1 base from J; junction bases left unmatched: 6. The V gene's germline CDR1 is GTSNPN and CDR2 SVGIG (reference sequence).

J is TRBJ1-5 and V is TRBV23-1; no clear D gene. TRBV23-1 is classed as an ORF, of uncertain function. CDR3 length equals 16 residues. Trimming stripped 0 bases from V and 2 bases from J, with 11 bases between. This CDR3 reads CASSQSDRMGNQPQHF. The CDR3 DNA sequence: TGCGCCAGCAGTCAATCGGACCGAATGGGCAATCAGCCCCAGCATTTT.

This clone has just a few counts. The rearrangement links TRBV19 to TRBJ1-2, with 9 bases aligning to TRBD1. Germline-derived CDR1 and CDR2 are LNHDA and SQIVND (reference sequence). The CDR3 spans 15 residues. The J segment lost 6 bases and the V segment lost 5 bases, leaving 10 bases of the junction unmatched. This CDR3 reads CASSSRTGEENGYTF. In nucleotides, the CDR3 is TGTGCCAGTAGTTCGCGGACAGGGGAGGAGAATGGCTACACCTTC.

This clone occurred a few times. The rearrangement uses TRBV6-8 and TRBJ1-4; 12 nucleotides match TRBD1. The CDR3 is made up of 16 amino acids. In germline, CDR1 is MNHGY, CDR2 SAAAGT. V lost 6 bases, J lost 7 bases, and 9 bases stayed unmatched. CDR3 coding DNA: TGTGCCAGCAGATCGAGGGACAGGGGGCGCGGTGAAAAACTGTTTTTT. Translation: CASRSRDRGRGEKLFF.

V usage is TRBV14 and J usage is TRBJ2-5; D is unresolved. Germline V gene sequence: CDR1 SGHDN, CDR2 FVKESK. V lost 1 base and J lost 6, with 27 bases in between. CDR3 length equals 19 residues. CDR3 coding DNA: TGTGCCAGCAGCCAAGTATACGGAAGGGTGGATACCCGTTCACAGACCCAGTACTTC. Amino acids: CASSQVYGRVDTRSQTQYF.